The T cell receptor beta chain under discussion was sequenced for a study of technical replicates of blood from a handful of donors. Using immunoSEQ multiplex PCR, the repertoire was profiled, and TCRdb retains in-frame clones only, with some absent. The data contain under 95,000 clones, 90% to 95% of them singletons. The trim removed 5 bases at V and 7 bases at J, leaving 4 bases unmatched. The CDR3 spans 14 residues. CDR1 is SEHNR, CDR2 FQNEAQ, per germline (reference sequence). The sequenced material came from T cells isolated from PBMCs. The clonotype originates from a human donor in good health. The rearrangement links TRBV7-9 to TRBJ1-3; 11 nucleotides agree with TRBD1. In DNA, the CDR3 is TGTGCCAGCAGCCGCGGACAGGGGGCGAACACCATATATTTT. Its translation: CASSRGQGANTIYF.